This T cell receptor beta chain was recorded in a study of T cell responses to AZD1222 COVID-19 vaccine. Broader study findings: Scientists sampled the repertoires only once the peak T cell response had passed. White British ancestry dominated among donors, who included more females, and clonal diversity was possibly underestimated. At study baseline, merely five or six AZD1222 recipients were seropositive.

The data were produced by immunoSEQ multiplex PCR, yet TCRdb's version contains in-frame clones alone and is incomplete. The profile shows around 70,000 clones, 85% of them singletons. With regard to this clone: Its antigen is undetermined.

Germline V gene sequence: CDR1 SGHRS, CDR2 YFSETQ. The J segment lost 8 bases and the V segment lost 4 bases, leaving 9 bases of the junction unmatched. The CDR3 spans 15 residues. This rearrangement joins TRBV5-1 to TRBJ2-1; 10 bases match TRBD2. The sample was peripheral blood, taken on day 0 of AZD1222 vaccination. This sequence was found in an adult in good health. The CDR3 spells CASSNSGGTFYEQFF. In nucleotides, the CDR3 is TGCGCCAGCAGCAATAGCGGGGGGACTTTTTATGAGCAGTTCTTC.